Sequencing of this TCR beta chain was carried out in a study of blood T cell repertoires in COVID-19 (dated by TCRdb to about 2020). For the wider study: Collaborator samples came from the United States, Italy and Spain and covered acute and convalescent phases of COVID-19. The prospective study material was composed of cDNA or gDNA derived from T cells, B-cell-depleted T cells, or PBMCs. The dataset comprised deeply sampled blood TCRbeta repertoires from subjects exposed to, actively infected with, or recovered from COVID-19. The repertoires were released in a freely available public database meant as a resource for research on the immune response to SARS-CoV-2. The samples were drawn from the first 160 participants of the ongoing ImmuneRACE study and from 950 to 1,500 subjects provided by 6 global collaborators. The sample metadata nearly always contained a de-identified subject ID, COVID-19 status, age in years and sex. Where HLA class I and class II types were available, the types were taken from metadata supplied by the sample provider, not from assay-based typing.

As to this clone: It lacks a known antigen. It has no much larger one-base neighbor in the sample; base qualities were not kept.

The investigation overall reported the following: The quantity of clinical and demographic metadata differed by source and by participant and was supplied without curation.

TCRbeta CDR3 regions were amplified from genomic DNA by means of the immunoSEQ Assay, a bias-controlled multiplex PCR. On the authors' methods: Within the assay, amplification of reference gene primers was used to estimate how many nucleated cells each sample contained. To quantify the absolute abundance of each unique TCRbeta CDR3 rearrangement, sequence reads were collapsed and filtered. For each sample, productive Simpson clonality was calculated by taking the square root of Simpson's diversity index across productive rearrangements. This immuneACCESS table, as held by TCRdb, lists in-frame sequences with V and J called but not all clones. Of the missing ones, under half trace to an unresolved V gene in checked studies; the others have no known cause. For V, J and clone size, that table is used; D and trimming come from the DNA. The sample yields about 200,000 clones; approximately 80% were counted once. The ten largest clones represent over 9.5% of the sample.

In the prospective study, participants were roughly 18 to 100 years old, resided in fewer than 25 geographic areas of the United States, and were enrolled through a virtual design. To assign participants to cohorts, the prospective study relied on clinical history that participants themselves reported in a screening survey and a study questionnaire. Recovered participants in ImmuneRACE Cohort 3 were defined as having two consecutive negative NP/OP PCR tests, clearance from a healthcare professional, or resolution of symptoms. In the prospective study, mobile phlebotomists collected whole blood, serum and a nasopharyngeal or oropharyngeal swab from each participant. Prospective study participants could optionally give additional blood draws and questionnaires over an approximately two-month period. Before DNA extraction, prospective study blood samples were shipped either frozen or at room temperature.

The CDR1 and CDR2 encoded by the germline V gene (reference sequence) are GTSNPN and SVGIG. The CDR3, cysteine through phenylalanine, is 15 amino acids long. CDR3 DNA is the only sequence kept; it has 45 bases, read in frame from the first base. Trimming takes 2 bases from V and 2 bases from J, and the germline ends sit 14 bases apart. What was sequenced was PBMCs or T cells enriched from blood (not recorded which). The sequence was obtained from a man aged 40-49 years who had recovered from COVID-19. This chain is built from TRBV30 and TRBJ2-3, with the identity of the D gene unclear. The CDR3 loop reads CAWSKFEVFTDTQYF. The DNA sequence reads TGTGCCTGGAGTAAGTTCGAGGTGTTCACAGATACGCAGTATTTT.